Listed below are T cell receptor beta chains from one sample, sequenced in a study of T cell responses to AZD1222 COVID-19 vaccine. This table comes from immunoSEQ multiplex PCR, and its TCRdb copy is limited to in-frame clones, with some not included. The sample comprises 120,000 to 150,000 clones, 70% to 90% of which are singletons, and approximately 15% rests with the top ten. Sequencing was performed on peripheral blood, taken on day 0 of AZD1222 vaccination. The receptors shown here come from an adult in good health. Each CDR3 is given with its conserved first and last residue. The order of the fields is clone size, V gene, D gene, CDR3 length, J gene, CDR3 DNA, CDR3 protein. D genes are given only for firm matches. Only some rows state a clone size, as once, few, many or a class for expanded clones.

-	TRBV27	TRBD1	14	TRBJ1-5	TGTGCCAGCAGTCGTCAGGGGGCTGGGCAGCCCCAGCATTTT	CASSRQGAGQPQHF
-	TRBV29-1	TRBD2	13	TRBJ2-3	TGCAGCGTACTAGCGGATCGCACAGATACGCAGTATTTT	CSVLADRTDTQYF
-	TRBV5-4	-	15	TRBJ1-2	TGTGCCAGCAGCTTGGGCGGGGGGCAGCACTATGGCTACACCTTC	CASSLGGGQHYGYTF
-	TRBV19	-	11	TRBJ2-7	TGTGCCAGTAAGGAGGGTAGCGAGCAGTACTTC	CASKEGSEQYF
-	TRBV28	TRBD1	14	TRBJ1-4	TGTGCCAGCAGTTTAGGGCAGGGGGCGCGAAGACTGTTTTTT	CASSLGQGARRLFF
-	TRBV19	TRBD1	14	TRBJ1-2	TGTGCCAGTAGTATCCCGGGACAGGACCGAGGCTACACCTTC	CASSIPGQDRGYTF
-	TRBV3-1/TRBV3-2	TRBD1	13	TRBJ2-5	TGTGCCAGCAGCCGGACAGGGATAGAGACCCAGTACTTC	CASSRTGIETQYF
-	TRBV6-2/TRBV6-3	-	15	TRBJ1-5	TGTGCCAGCAGTCCCGGGGGTTTTAGCAATCAGCCCCAGCATTTT	CASSPGGFSNQPQHF
once	TRBV7-8	-	18	TRBJ2-3	TGTGCCAGCAGCGCCTACCGAATCTTCCTTTCGGACAGAGATACGCAGTATTTT	CASSAYRIFLSDRDTQYF
-	TRBV5-1	-	15	TRBJ1-3	TGCGCCAGCAGCCTGGACGGACGCTCTGGAAACACCATATATTTT	CASSLDGRSGNTIYF
-	TRBV5-1	TRBD1	13	TRBJ1-2	TGCGCCAGCAACACAGACAGGGACTATGGCTACACCTTC	CASNTDRDYGYTF
-	TRBV6-5	TRBD2	13	TRBJ2-2	TGTGCCAGCTTGACTAGCGACACCGGGGAGCTGTTTTTT	CASLTSDTGELFF
-	TRBV2	-	12	TRBJ2-5	TGTGCCAGCAGTGAAATAGGCTGGACCCAGTACTTC	CASSEIGWTQYF
once	TRBV7-2	TRBD1	16	TRBJ1-2	TGTGCCAGCAGTCCAGGGGGGGGCAGGAGCTACTATGGCTACACCTTC	CASSPGGGRSYYGYTF
-	TRBV7-9	TRBD1	14	TRBJ2-1	TGTGCCAGCAGCTTTCGGGACAGCTACAATGAGCAGTTCTTC	CASSFRDSYNEQFF
-	TRBV5-4	-	14	TRBJ2-7	TGTGCCAGCAGCTTGAACAGGGAGACCTACGAGCAGTACTTC	CASSLNRETYEQYF
-	TRBV7-2	TRBD2	16	TRBJ2-3	TGTGCCAGCAGCTTAGCGGCGGGGGGGCGAGTAGATACGCAGTATTTT	CASSLAAGGRVDTQYF
-	TRBV19	-	12	TRBJ1-2	TGTGCCAGTAGTATTGACACCTATGGCTACACCTTC	CASSIDTYGYTF
-	TRBV29-1	TRBD2	15	TRBJ2-7	TGCAGCGTTGAAGACCTAATAGCGGGGGCCTACGAGCAGTACTTC	CSVEDLIAGAYEQYF
-	TRBV10-3	-	13	TRBJ1-2	TGTGCCATCAGAGACAGCACCAACTATGGCTACACCTTC	CAIRDSTNYGYTF
-	TRBV2	-	14	TRBJ1-4	TGTGCCAGCAGTGAAGGAGGGGGGATGGAAAAACTGTTTTTT	CASSEGGGMEKLFF
-	TRBV12-3/TRBV12-4	TRBD2	12	TRBJ2-1	TGTGCCAGCAGTTTAGAAGCGGGGGGGCAGTTCTTC	CASSLEAGGQFF
few	TRBV6-4	-	16	TRBJ2-6	TGTGCCAGCAGTGACTCTCCCGAGTCAGGGGCCAACGTCCTGACTTTC	CASSDSPESGANVLTF
-	TRBV7-9	-	16	TRBJ1-2	TGTGCCAGCAGCCCGAGCCTGGGAGAAGGGGACTATGGCTACACCTTC	CASSPSLGEGDYGYTF
-	TRBV6-6	-	13	TRBJ1-2	TGTGCCAGCAGGAACTCCGGAGGGTATGGCTACACCTTC	CASRNSGGYGYTF
-	TRBV9	TRBD2	16	TRBJ2-7	TGTGCCAGCAGCGTAGGGGGAGGGGCTAGCTCCTACGAGCAGTACTTC	CASSVGGGASSYEQYF
few	TRBV15	-	15	TRBJ2-1	TGTGCCACCAGCAGAGATCAGGGGCGGGACCATGAGCAGTTCTTC	CATSRDQGRDHEQFF
-	TRBV11-2	-	16	TRBJ1-4	TGTGCCAGCAGCCACGCTATGGGGGGAGCTAATGAAAAACTGTTTTTT	CASSHAMGGANEKLFF
-	TRBV12-3/TRBV12-4	TRBD1	13	TRBJ1-1	TGTGCCAGCATCCCGACAGGGGGCGGAGAAGCTTTCTTT	CASIPTGGGEAFF